One sample yielded the 31 T cell receptor beta chains listed below, sequenced in a study of radiation and T cells in renal cell carcinoma. Profiled with immunoSEQ multiplex PCR; TCRdb holds only in-frame clones, not every one. The sample has some 150,000 clones; roughly 90% are singletons. Time point specified: blood 4 weeks post-SBRT, at nephrectomy. The sample's treatment: 15 Gy SBRT to primary tumor, nephrectomy 4 weeks later. Sequenced here: blood, sampled from a patient whose treatment included radiotherapy and nephrectomy. The receptors were sampled from a woman aged 45-65 years with renal cell carcinoma.

The CDR3 region has the DNA TGCGCCAGCAGCTTGGAAGGGACTAGCACAGATACGCAGTATTTT. Encoded protein: CASSLEGTSTDTQYF. The rearrangement joins TRBV5-1 to TRBJ2-3; TRBD2 might be the D (6 bases). Trimming shortened V by 0 bases and J by 0 bases, and 8 bases separated the two germline ends. The germline CDR1 and CDR2 sequences are SGHRS and YFSETQ. This CDR3 contains 15 residues.

V usage is TRBV5-6 and J usage is TRBJ2-3; D remains ambiguous. CDR1 SGHDT and CDR2 YYEEEE come from the germline V gene. This CDR3 region has 10 residues. Trimming removed 4 bases at V and 5 bases at J, with 2 bases between. DNA of the CDR3: TGTGCCAGCAGCGGAGATACGCAGTATTTT. It codes for CASSGDTQYF.

CDR3 in amino acids: CASSLDTTNEKLFF. CDR3 nucleotide sequence: TGTGCCAGCAGCCTTGACACAACTAATGAAAAACTGTTTTTT. The chain has TRBV7-9 and TRBJ1-4; no firm D call. Looked up from germline, CDR1 is SEHNR and CDR2 is FQNEAQ (reference sequence). The CDR3 runs to 14 residues. Trimming pared 5 bases from V and 0 bases from J, leaving 7 bases between.

This chain connects TRBV5-4 to TRBJ2-1; TRBD2 matches at 12 bases. The CDR3 contains 16 residues. Losses at the gene ends were 4 bases for V and 5 bases for J; bases not matched to a gene: 7. Germline loops: CDR1 SGHNT, CDR2 YYREEE (reference sequence). This CDR3 is CASSPRLAGANNEQFF. In DNA, the CDR3 is TGTGCCAGCAGCCCCCGACTAGCGGGGGCCAACAATGAGCAGTTCTTC. The variable domain in full, completed from reference TRBV5-4 and TRBJ2-1, reads ETGVTQSPTHLIKTRGQQVTLRCSSQSGHNTVSWYQQALGQGPQFIFQYYREEENGRGNFPPRFSGLQFPNYSSELNVNALELDDSALYLCASSPRLAGANNEQFFGPGTRLTVL.

The genes are TRBV6-5 and TRBJ2-7; D might be TRBD1 (6 bases). Germline lookup yields CDR1 MNHEY and CDR2 SVGAGI. V was pared by 5 bases and J by 3 bases, with 11 bases between. The CDR3 consists of 13 residues. CDR3 DNA: TGTGCCAGCAGTCGACAGGACAGCTACGAGCAGTACTTC. It encodes CASSRQDSYEQYF.

The chain joins TRBV7-9 to TRBJ2-2; the D is unclear. CDR1 and CDR2 (germline): SEHNR, FQNEAQ (reference sequence). There are 11 residues in the CDR3. V lost 3 bases and J lost 6, with 2 bases in between. The CDR3 nucleotides are TGTGCCAGCAGCTTTCCCGGGGAGCTGTTTTTT. Protein product: CASSFPGELFF.

In nucleotides, the CDR3 is TGTGCCAGCAGTCTCGGAGCTCTCGATACGCAGTATTTT. Translated: CASSLGALDTQYF. The chain employs TRBV28 and TRBJ2-3; D is ambiguous. This CDR3 is built from 13 residues. Germline V gene sequence: CDR1 MDHEN, CDR2 SYDVKM. Trimming stripped 5 bases from V and 6 bases from J, with 12 bases between.

The V and J genes are TRBV10-3 and TRBJ2-1; 8 nucleotides agree with TRBD2. V shed 7 bases and J 6 bases; nucleotides not matched to a gene: 11. Germline CDR1 ENHRY, CDR2 SYGVKD. This CDR3 comprises 15 residues. The DNA of the CDR3 is TGTGCCATCAAGAAAGCGGGGGCGTGGGTCAATGAGCAGTTCTTC. Amino acid sequence: CAIKKAGAWVNEQFF.

This clone came up once. The chain links TRBV2 to TRBJ2-7, with D possibly being TRBD1 or TRBD2 (5 bases each). CDR3 size: 14 residues. CDR1 and CDR2 from the germline V gene are SNHLY and FYNNEI. V lost 5 bases and J lost 0, with 11 bases in between. CDR3 DNA sequence: TGTGCCAGCAGTTCCGGGGACGGCTCCTACGAGCAGTACTTC. Its protein product is CASSSGDGSYEQYF.

V is TRBV10-1 and J is TRBJ1-3, with a tentative D call TRBD1 (5 bases). V gave up 7 bases and J gave up 0 bases, with 7 bases separating them. This CDR3 contains 13 residues. The germline gives CDR1 WNHNN, CDR2 SYGVQD (reference sequence). In nucleotides, the CDR3 is TGCGCCAGCACTGACAGCTCTGGAAACACCATATATTTT. Its protein product is CASTDSSGNTIYF.

The rearrangement joins TRBV27 to TRBJ1-5; no reliable D call. The CDR3 runs to 16 residues. CDR1 and CDR2 from the germline V gene are MNHEY and SMNVEV (reference sequence). Trimming removed 4 bases from V and 4 bases from J, with 17 bases in between. CDR3: CASSSVAGKRNQPQHF. In nucleotides, the CDR3 is TGTGCCAGCAGTTCCGTGGCGGGGAAGAGGAATCAGCCCCAGCATTTT.

V and J are TRBV28 and TRBJ2-1; D gene ambiguous. With 2 bases removed from V and 6 bases from J, the gap between germline ends came to 5 bases. This CDR3 comprises 12 residues. CDR1 is MDHEN, CDR2 SYDVKM, per germline. CDR3 DNA sequence: TGTGCCAGCAGTTTACGGATCAATGAGCAGTTCTTC. As protein: CASSLRINEQFF.

The rearrangement joins TRBV6-5 to TRBJ2-5; D perhaps matches TRBD1 (6 bases). This CDR3 has 13 residues. V gave up 4 bases and J gave up 5 bases, with 11 bases separating them. Germline V gives CDR1 MNHEY, CDR2 SVGAGI. The chain's CDR3 is CASSFRDRETQYF. For the CDR3, the DNA is TGTGCCAGCAGTTTCCGTGACAGGGAGACCCAGTACTTC.

This rearrangement joins TRBV7-8 to TRBJ2-5; possibly TRBD1 for D (6 bases). Trimming pared 6 bases from V and 5 bases from J, leaving 22 bases between. The CDR3 spans 16 residues. Germline V gives CDR1 SGHVS, CDR2 FQNEAQ. CDR3 nucleotide sequence: TGTGCCAGCAGTCACAACCATAGGGGGTTAATGGAGACCCAGTACTTC. Protein product: CASSHNHRGLMETQYF.

V and J are TRBV7-9 and TRBJ1-5; 8 bases line up with TRBD1. The V gene end was trimmed by 5 bases and the J gene end by 8 bases; junction bases not matched to a gene: 8. The germline CDR1 and CDR2 sequences are SEHNR and FQNEAQ (reference sequence). This CDR3 is built from 14 residues. CDR3 DNA: TGTGCCAGCAGCCTCGGGACAGGTTTGGAGCCCCAGCATTTT. As protein: CASSLGTGLEPQHF.

The V call is TRBV2, the J call TRBJ1-2; perhaps TRBD1 as D (5 bases). Germline V gives CDR1 SNHLY, CDR2 FYNNEI. This CDR3 spans 13 amino acids. Trimming cost V 3 bases and J 6 bases, with 11 bases left between them. The CDR3 region is CASSERGADGYTF. The CDR3 DNA reads as TGTGCCAGCAGTGAGAGGGGCGCGGATGGCTACACCTTC.

The V and J genes are TRBV5-1 and TRBJ1-1; D gene unclear. V lost 0 bases, J lost 5 bases, and 11 bases lay in between. The CDR3 is made up of 14 amino acids. CDR1 SGHRS and CDR2 YFSETQ come from the germline V gene. The CDR3, as DNA: TGCGCCAGCAGCTTGGGTGGTGGGTGGACTGAAGCTTTCTTT. Protein: CASSLGGGWTEAFF.

V and J are TRBV6-1 and TRBJ2-7; D may match TRBD1 or TRBD2 (6 bases each). The CDR3 extends over 14 amino acids. CDR1 and CDR2 (germline): MNHNS, SASEGT. V was trimmed by 7 bases and J by 2 bases, leaving 15 bases between them. Here the CDR3 DNA reads TGTGCCAGCACGAGGGGGGAAATTGCCTACGAGCAGTACTTC. Its protein product is CASTRGEIAYEQYF.

The gene calls are TRBV11-2 and TRBJ2-7; no firm D call. V was cut by 0 bases and J by 0 bases, with 6 bases left in between. This CDR3 comprises 14 residues. Germline assignment: CDR1 SGHAT and CDR2 FQNNGV. DNA for the CDR3: TGTGCCAGCAGCTTAGAGTGGAACTCCTACGAGCAGTACTTC. This translates into CASSLEWNSYEQYF.

This chain uses TRBV27 with TRBJ2-7, with a possible D match to TRBD1 (6 bases). Deletions cut 7 bases from V and 2 bases from J, with 12 bases between. The CDR3 consists of 13 residues. Per germline, CDR1 MNHEY and CDR2 SMNVEV (reference sequence). In nucleotides, the CDR3 is TGTGCCAGCAATCCGACAGGCGCCTACGAGCAGTACTTC. Its translation: CASNPTGAYEQYF.

The CDR3 DNA follows: TGTGCCAGCGGTCGCGGCGTGGATACGCAGTATTTT. As protein: CASGRGVDTQYF. The V call is TRBV6-5, the J call TRBJ2-3; D call uncertain. Trimming left V 8 bases short and J 6 bases short, with 12 bases between. This CDR3 comprises 12 residues. Germline CDR1 and CDR2: MNHEY and SVGAGI.

A single count supports this clone. The V and J genes are TRBV19 and TRBJ1-2; 8 nucleotides line up with TRBD1. Germline CDR1 LNHDA, CDR2 SQIVND (reference sequence). After removal of 11 bases from V and 6 bases from J, the junction contained 11 bases not matched to a gene. There are 13 residues in the CDR3. The CDR3 is CASQVTGDDGYTF. The CDR3 DNA reads TGTGCCTCCCAGGTGACAGGGGATGATGGCTACACCTTC.

The gene calls are TRBV29-1 and TRBJ1-4; D is uncertain. The CDR3 consists of 14 residues. The V end was cut by 1 base, the J end by 0 bases, with 6 bases between. Germline V lookup: CDR1 SQVTM, CDR2 ANQGSEA. CDR3 sequence reads: CSVEAQTTNEKLFF. DNA for the CDR3: TGCAGCGTTGAAGCACAAACAACTAATGAAAAACTGTTTTTT.

The chain combines TRBV5-6 with TRBJ2-3; the D is unclear. The CDR3 consists of 13 residues. Germline lookup yields CDR1 SGHDT and CDR2 YYEEEE. The germline V and J ends were trimmed by 5 bases and 5 bases, with 12 bases remaining between them. CDR3 loop: CASSPRVGDTQYF. CDR3 sequence (DNA): TGTGCCAGCAGTCCTAGGGTAGGAGATACGCAGTATTTT.

This chain uses TRBV28 with TRBJ2-3; D is unresolved. Trimming shortened V by 5 bases and J by 1 base, and 7 bases separated the two germline ends. This CDR3 has 13 amino acids. The germline gives CDR1 MDHEN, CDR2 SYDVKM. DNA of the CDR3: TGTGCCAGCAGTCCCCCACGCACAGATACGCAGTATTTT. It specifies CASSPPRTDTQYF.

This clone showed up just a few times. The J gene is TRBJ2-2, the V gene TRBV7-9, with D hard to call. CDR1 SEHNR and CDR2 FQNEAQ come from the germline V gene (reference sequence). V was cut by 2 bases and J by 2 bases, with 6 bases left in between. CDR3 size: 14 residues. The CDR3 nucleotides read TGTGCCAGCAGCTTACAACAAAACACCGGGGAGCTGTTTTTT. Translated: CASSLQQNTGELFF. Full variable domain (outside the CDR3, taken from reference TRBV7-9 and TRBJ2-2): DTGVSQNPRHKITKRGQNVTFRCDPISEHNRLYWYRQTLGQGPEFLTYFQNEAQLEKSRLLSDRFSAERPKGSFSTLEIQRTEQGDSAMYLCASSLQQNTGELFFGEGSRLTVL.

This clone has a single count. The chain is built from TRBV11-2 and TRBJ1-5; unclear D gene. The V end was cut by 0 bases, the J end by 5 bases, with 8 bases between. CDR1 SGHAT and CDR2 FQNNGV come from the germline V gene. There are 14 residues in the CDR3. The CDR3 region is CASSLDSTHQPQHF. The DNA of the CDR3 is TGTGCCAGCAGCTTAGATTCAACCCATCAGCCCCAGCATTTT.

V is TRBV9 and J is TRBJ2-2; TRBD2 aligns across 15 bases. This CDR3 contains 17 residues. Germline CDR1 and CDR2: SGDLS and YYNGEE. The trim removed 4 bases at V and 6 bases at J, leaving 7 bases unmatched. This chain's CDR3 is CASSPRGLAGGSGELFF. DNA for the CDR3: TGTGCCAGCAGCCCCCGGGGACTAGCGGGAGGTTCCGGGGAGCTGTTTTTT.

The table lists this clone with a few counts. V usage is TRBV25-1 and J usage is TRBJ1-4; TRBD1 is a possible D gene (5 bases). This CDR3 has 13 amino acids. Per the germline V gene, CDR1 is MGHDK and CDR2 is SYGVNS. V shed 5 bases and J shed 4 bases, with 8 bases lying between them. For the CDR3, the DNA is TGTGCCAGCAGTTGGGGGGGTAATGAAAAACTGTTTTTT. Amino acids: CASSWGGNEKLFF.

The chain links TRBV10-3 to TRBJ1-1; no firm D call. The CDR3 runs to 13 residues. Germline V CDR1 and CDR2: ENHRY, SYGVKD. Trimming took 4 bases from V and 1 from J, leaving 7 bases between them. The CDR3 spells CAISGLWNTEAFF. CDR3 nucleotides: TGTGCCATCAGTGGTTTGTGGAACACTGAAGCTTTCTTT.

The chain recombines TRBV15 with TRBJ2-1, with D perhaps given as TRBD1 or TRBD2 (5 bases each). This CDR3 spans 17 amino acids. The germline V and J ends were trimmed by 1 base and 6 bases, with 19 bases remaining between them. CDR1 LNHNV and CDR2 YYDKDF come from the germline V gene (reference sequence). CDR3 amino acids: CATSRATTGLRGNEQFF. The CDR3 coding sequence is TGTGCCACCAGCAGAGCCACCACGGGGCTGAGGGGCAATGAGCAGTTCTTC.